This TCR beta chain was captured by sequencing in a study of technical replicates of blood from a handful of donors. The CDR3 contains 15 residues. CDR1 and CDR2 (germline): SGHDN, FVKESK. Losses at the gene ends were 4 bases for V and 0 bases for J; bases not matched to a gene: 5. Some clones are missing from TCRdb's copy, which holds only in-frame ones; the method was immunoSEQ multiplex PCR. The data hold around 79,000 clones, with about 91% observed a single time. This clone was seen only a few times. The rearrangement links TRBV14 to TRBJ1-1; 7 nucleotides line up with TRBD1. The source of this sequence is a human donor in good health. Some clones in this sample may be carry-over from other donors' samples. Sequencing was carried out using T cells isolated from PBMCs. Here the CDR3 DNA reads TGTGCCAGCAGCCCGCCGACAGGGTTGAACACTGAAGCTTTCTTT. Translating it yields CASSPPTGLNTEAFF.